The clone carrying this TCR beta chain was detected only once. What it recognizes is unknown. Each CDR3 protein is one row after TCRdb ran MiXCR on the RT-PCR reads. The sample consists of approximately 300,000 distinct CDR3 sequences, 22% of them appearing once. Germline V gene data show CDR1 as SGDLS and CDR2 as YYNGEE. Trimming left V 0 bases short and J 5 bases short, with 10 bases between. The CDR3 has 14 amino acids. The entry originates in a study of response to subunit inactivated influenza vaccine. Study-wide results and caveats: It was suggested by the authors that few new T cells are recruited by each seasonal influenza vaccination.

This receptor was obtained from a man aged 50 to 69 who received an inactivated influenza vaccine. The chain couples TRBV9 to TRBJ2-3; D unresolved. The material sequenced was PBMCs from blood, taken 21 months after vaccination. CDR3 protein: CASSVARSGDTQYF. CDR3 DNA: TGTGCCAGCAGCGTAGCTAGGTCAGGAGATACGCAGTATTTT.